This entry lists 3 T cell receptor beta chains sequenced from one sample in a study of shared clonotypes between healthy human individuals. Here immunoSEQ multiplex PCR was the method, and the copy in TCRdb shows in-frame clones only, minus some. The sample contains approximately 2.5 million clones, 90% to 95% of which appear only once. Specimen: naive CD4+ T cells from PBMCs. Subset denoted: CD45RA+ positively selected. The receptors were sampled from a man between 18 and 35 years old in good health. Some clones in this sample may be carry-over from other donors' samples.

This CDR3 reads CASSEDVTGNGQETQYF. CDR3 nucleotides: TGTGCCAGCAGTGAAGACGTGACAGGGAACGGACAAGAGACCCAGTACTTC. The chain carries TRBV2 and TRBJ2-5, with 7 bases aligning to TRBD1. The CDR3 covers 17 residues. CDR1 and CDR2 from the germline V gene are SNHLY and FYNNEI. The J segment lost 2 bases and the V segment lost 1 base, leaving 10 bases of the junction unmatched. The variable domain in full, with the rest retrieved from reference TRBV2 and TRBJ2-5, is EPEVTQTPSHQVTQMGQEVILRCVPISNHLYFYWYRQILGQKVEFLVSFYNNEISEKSEIFDDQFSVERPDGSNFTLKIRSTKLEDSAMYFCASSEDVTGNGQETQYFGPGTRLLVL.

J is TRBJ1-1 and V is TRBV21-1. TRBV21-1 is a pseudogene. CDR3 length: 16 residues. CDR3 DNA: TGTGCCAGCAGCAAAGGACCGAGGGGTCCGAACACTGAAGCTTTCTTT. Encoded protein: CASSKGPRGPNTEAFF.

The chain is built from TRBV28 and TRBJ1-1, with a weak D call TRBD1 (5 bases). The germline gives CDR1 MDHEN, CDR2 SYDVKM. Trimming stripped 8 bases from V and 4 bases from J, with 11 bases between. The CDR3 spans 12 residues. The CDR3 sequence is CASQPGRTEAFF. CDR3 in DNA: TGTGCCAGCCAGCCGGGGCGCACTGAAGCTTTCTTT.